This T cell receptor (beta chain) was profiled in a study of CD8 T cells in ankylosing spondylitis. TCRdb re-derived calls from the 5' RACE reads in MiXCR, one entry per CDR3 protein. The sample lists 300,000 to 400,000 distinct CDR3 sequences; around a tenth were seen once. Many counts were recorded for this clonotype. Its specificity is unknown. V dropped 6 bases and J dropped 4 bases, with 16 bases sitting between them. This CDR3 is built from 15 residues. Per germline, CDR1 MNHEY and CDR2 SVGAGI. Study observations and caveats: Typical of ankylosing spondylitis blood, it appeared, was a TCR beta motif of several highly homologous variants.

The J gene is TRBJ2-1, the V gene TRBV6-5, with a weak D call TRBD2 (5 bases). This TCR came from a female donor with ankylosing spondylitis or in good health (not recorded which). The sequencing sample was made of blood, either unsorted or a sorted T cell fraction (not recorded which). DNA for the CDR3: TGTGCCAGCAGGTTAGAAGCGGAGCCTTACAATGAGCAGTTCTTC. Its protein is CASRLEAEPYNEQFF.